The 21 T cell receptor beta chains reported below all come from one sample, sequenced in a study of T cells in Graves' hyperthyroidism and ophthalmopathy. The CDR3 regions of TCR beta were amplified from RNA transcripts. A first-round RT-PCR of the TCR CDR3 used the HTBI primer set. TCRdb analysed the multiplex PCR reads with MiXCR anew, one entry per CDR3 protein. The sample records approximately 520,000 distinct CDR3 sequences, 20% to 25% being singletons. Specimen: blood. These receptors were collected from a man aged 18 to 30 with Graves' hyperthyroidism.

This clonotype was counted at least ten times. The rearrangement joins TRBV28 to TRBJ1-5; D unclear. The V gene lost 6 bases and the J gene lost 0 bases, with 12 bases spanning the gap. Germline assignment: CDR1 MDHEN and CDR2 SYDVKM. The CDR3 sequence is 15 residues long. The CDR3 region has the DNA TGTGCCAGCAGGCTCCAGTTGTATAGCAATCAGCCCCAGCATTTT. This sequence encodes CASRLQLYSNQPQHF.

The chain couples TRBV6-2 or TRBV6-3 to TRBJ1-2; D call uncertain. Trimming removed 1 base at V and 2 bases at J, with 11 bases between. This CDR3 is 15 amino acids long. Per germline, CDR1 MNHEY and CDR2 SVGEGT. The CDR3 coding sequence is TGTGCCAGCAGTTACTTTCCCGGGAGCAACTATGGCTACACCTTC. Amino acid sequence: CASSYFPGSNYGYTF.

A few counts support this clonotype. The chain carries TRBV5-1 and TRBJ2-4; 10 nucleotides line up with TRBD1. V lost 4 bases to trimming and J lost 9 bases; unmatched junction nucleotides: 4. The CDR3 runs to 13 residues. Germline V lookup: CDR1 SGHRS, CDR2 YFSETQ. CDR3 sequence: CASSGTGESIQYF. In DNA form, the CDR3 reads TGCGCCAGCAGCGGGACAGGGGAGAGCATTCAGTACTTC.

This clonotype was counted ten times or more. The rearrangement links TRBV6-5 to TRBJ2-4; D unclear. Trimming pared 3 bases from V and 0 bases from J, leaving 15 bases between. The CDR3 contains 17 residues. Per the germline V gene, CDR1 is MNHEY and CDR2 is SVGAGI. The CDR3 loop is CASSYPSVFLAKNIQYF. CDR3 DNA: TGTGCCAGCAGTTATCCTAGTGTGTTTCTAGCCAAAAACATTCAGTACTTC.

Ten or more counts support this clonotype. The V gene is TRBV28, the J gene TRBJ1-6, with 7 bases matching TRBD1. From germline, CDR1 is MDHEN and CDR2 SYDVKM. This CDR3 is built from 15 residues. Losses at the gene ends were 3 bases for V and 6 bases for J; bases not matched to a gene: 5. CDR3 DNA: TGTGCCAGCAGTTTTCCCGACAGGGCTAATTCACCCCTCCACTTT. Translated, it gives CASSFPDRANSPLHF.

The gene calls are TRBV10-3 and TRBJ1-3; 12 bases map to TRBD1. The J segment lost 2 bases and the V segment lost 1 base, leaving 9 bases of the junction unmatched. Germline loops: CDR1 ENHRY, CDR2 SYGVKD. The CDR3 is made up of 19 amino acids. The chain's CDR3 is CAISEWDRGLGPPGNTIYF. In DNA, the CDR3 is TGTGCCATCAGTGAGTGGGACAGGGGGCTAGGCCCCCCTGGAAACACCATATATTTT.

V gene TRBV5-1 combines with J gene TRBJ1-2; D uncertain. Trimming pared 4 bases from V and 7 bases from J, leaving 14 bases between. Germline loops: CDR1 SGHRS, CDR2 YFSETQ. The CDR3 runs to 13 residues. For the CDR3, the DNA is TGCGCCAGCAGCGAACACACGCAATTTGGCTACACCTTC. It encodes CASSEHTQFGYTF.

This clonotype was seen more than once but under ten times. A single base separates this from a much larger clone, so it may be a read error. V gene TRBV25-1 combines with J gene TRBJ2-7; D gene uncertain. The CDR3 length is 11 residues. CDR1 MGHDK and CDR2 SYGVNS come from the germline V gene. The germline V and J ends were trimmed by 1 base and 6 bases, with 4 bases remaining between them. The chain's CDR3 is CASSEWGEQYF. CDR3 bases: TGTGCCAGCAGTGAATGGGGCGAGCAGTACTTC.

Ten or more counts support this clonotype. V gene TRBV30 combines with J gene TRBJ2-7, with TRBD1 identical over 9 bases. Germline V gene lookup returns CDR1 GTSNPN and CDR2 SVGIG (reference sequence). The CDR3 covers 13 residues. Trimming at V came to 2 bases and at J to 5 bases, leaving 4 bases not matched to a gene. CDR3 loop: CAWSLGQGDEQYF. The CDR3 DNA reads TGTGCCTGGAGTCTGGGACAGGGAGACGAGCAGTACTTC.

This clonotype was seen repeatedly, ten times or more. The chain employs TRBV10-2 and TRBJ1-5, with 7 bases that match TRBD1. With 10 bases clipped from V and 0 bases from J, the junction kept 3 bases outside the gene matches. The germline V gene encodes CDR1 WSHSY and CDR2 SAAADI. CDR3 length equals 13 residues. The CDR3 is CATTGNSNQPQHF. The CDR3 nucleotides are TGCGCCACGACAGGGAATAGCAATCAGCCCCAGCATTTT.

With regard to this clonotype: An end of the junction does not agree with germline; a read error may underlie this. This chain's CDR3 is CASSRGVDNYGYIF. CDR3 nucleotides: TGCGCCAGCAGCCGAGGGGTGGATAACTATGGCTACATCTTC. This rearrangement joins TRBV5-1 to TRBJ1-2; D is possibly TRBD1 (5 bases). Germline CDR1 SGHRS, CDR2 YFSETQ. The CDR3 spans 14 residues.

As regards this clonotype: This sequence may be a read error, since a much larger clone differs from it by one base. V usage is TRBV5-1 and J usage is TRBJ1-1; D unclear. Trimming took off 6 bases at V and 2 bases at J, with 17 bases between the two ends. The CDR3 loop spans 15 amino acids. Germline lookup yields CDR1 SGHRS and CDR2 YFSETQ. The CDR3 DNA follows: TGCGCCAGCACCCCGAGCCCCTCTAGAAACACTGAAGCTTTCTTT. Protein product: CASTPSPSRNTEAFF.

J is TRBJ2-7 and V is TRBV19, with 8 bases lining up with TRBD2. This CDR3 has 14 residues. From germline, CDR1 is LNHDA and CDR2 SQIVND (reference sequence). The V and J ends lost 3 bases and 5 bases, in that order; junction bases with no gene match: 6. CDR3 protein: CASSIGREVNEQYF. DNA for the CDR3: TGTGCCAGTAGTATCGGGCGGGAGGTGAACGAGCAGTACTTC.

The sample holds many counts of this clonotype. The chain combines TRBV12-3 or TRBV12-4 with TRBJ1-2; perhaps TRBD1 as D (6 bases). Between the trimmed V and J ends, which lost 10 bases and 8 bases, there was a span of 20 bases. There are 13 residues in the CDR3. The CDR3 DNA reads TGTGCCACCAAACCGGGGGGGGCCAGCGGCTACACCTTC. As protein: CATKPGGASGYTF.

This clonotype was counted at least ten times. The V call is TRBV11-2, the J call TRBJ2-7; maybe TRBD2 (5 bases). Deletions cut 1 base from V and 2 bases from J, with 12 bases between. Germline V CDR1 and CDR2: SGHAT, FQNNGV. The CDR3 consists of 15 residues. The CDR3 region has the DNA TGTGCCAGCAGCTTAGGGCCCGGGAAGACCTACGAGCAGTACTTC. Residues: CASSLGPGKTYEQYF.

The table lists this clonotype with a few counts. The chain carries TRBV7-2 and TRBJ1-2; maybe TRBD1 (5 bases). This CDR3 is built from 12 residues. Germline lookup yields CDR1 SGHTA and CDR2 FQGNSA. The ends were cut back, 4 bases at V and 6 bases at J, with 9 bases in the middle. CDR3 DNA: TGTGCCAGCAGCTCGACAGCCCATGGCTACACCTTC. Its protein product is CASSSTAHGYTF. The full variable domain, in which reference TRBV7-2 and TRBJ1-2 provide the parts outside the CDR3, is GAGVSQSPSNKVTEKGKDVELRCDPISGHTALYWYRQSLGQGLEFLIYFQGNSAPDKSGLPSDRFSAERTGGSVSTLTIQRTQQEDSAVYLCASSSTAHGYTFGSGTRLTVV.

The sample holds many counts of this clonotype. The chain recombines TRBV7-2 with TRBJ2-5; the D call may be TRBD1 or TRBD2 (6 bases each). The germline V gene encodes CDR1 SGHTA and CDR2 FQGNSA. The CDR3 has 17 amino acids. Between the trimmed V and J ends, which lost 1 base and 3 bases, there was a span of 18 bases. CDR3 region: CASSLVPGGSSEETQYF. CDR3 DNA sequence: TGTGCCAGCAGCTTAGTCCCCGGGGGCTCATCCGAAGAGACCCAGTACTTC.

V usage is TRBV28 and J usage is TRBJ2-7; 7 nucleotides match TRBD2. The CDR3 runs to 15 residues. Germline assignment: CDR1 MDHEN and CDR2 SYDVKM. J gave up 6 bases and V 7 bases, and 15 bases lay outside the gene matches. The CDR3: CASISPGGLSVEQYF. The CDR3 DNA follows: TGTGCCAGCATTTCCCCGGGGGGACTTTCGGTCGAGCAGTACTTC.

Ten or more counts support this clonotype. The chain carries TRBV5-1 and TRBJ2-7; D is tentatively TRBD1 or TRBD2 (5 bases each). V shed 4 bases and J shed 6 bases, with 14 bases lying between them. Germline V lookup: CDR1 SGHRS, CDR2 YFSETQ. The CDR3 contains 13 residues. CDR3 sequence: CASSPDWGSEQYF. CDR3 nucleotide sequence: TGCGCCAGCAGCCCGGACTGGGGGTCCGAGCAGTACTTC.

The J gene is TRBJ2-7, the V gene TRBV28, with D perhaps given as TRBD1 or TRBD2 (6 bases each). This CDR3 contains 14 residues. Trimming left V 1 base short and J 5 bases short, with 12 bases between. Germline V gives CDR1 MDHEN, CDR2 SYDVKM. CDR3 nucleotide sequence: TGTGCCAGCAGTTTATCCCCGGGGGCCAACGAGCAGTACTTC. Its translation is CASSLSPGANEQYF.

This clonotype was counted at least ten times. The rearrangement joins TRBV12-3 or TRBV12-4 to TRBJ2-6; the match to TRBD1 covers 11 bases. Germline trimming cut 6 bases from V and 3 bases from J; bases unmatched to any gene: 7. This CDR3 has 17 residues. CDR3 coding DNA: TGTGCCAGCAGCCGGACAGGGGGCAACCTTGGGGCCAACGTCCTGACTTTC. Translation gives CASSRTGGNLGANVLTF.